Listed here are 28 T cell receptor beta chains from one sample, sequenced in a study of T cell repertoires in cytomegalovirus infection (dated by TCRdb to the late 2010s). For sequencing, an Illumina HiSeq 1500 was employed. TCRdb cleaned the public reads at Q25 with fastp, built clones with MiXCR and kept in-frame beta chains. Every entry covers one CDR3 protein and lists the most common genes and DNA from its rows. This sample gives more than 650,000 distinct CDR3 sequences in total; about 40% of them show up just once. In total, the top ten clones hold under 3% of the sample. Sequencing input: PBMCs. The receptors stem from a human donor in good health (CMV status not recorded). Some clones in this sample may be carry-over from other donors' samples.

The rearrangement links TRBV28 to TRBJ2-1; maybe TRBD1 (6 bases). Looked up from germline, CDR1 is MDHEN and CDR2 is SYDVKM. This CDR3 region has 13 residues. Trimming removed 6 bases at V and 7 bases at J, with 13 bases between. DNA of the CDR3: TGTGCCAGCAGAGGGGGTAGGGTTAATGAGCAGTTCTTC. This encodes CASRGGRVNEQFF.

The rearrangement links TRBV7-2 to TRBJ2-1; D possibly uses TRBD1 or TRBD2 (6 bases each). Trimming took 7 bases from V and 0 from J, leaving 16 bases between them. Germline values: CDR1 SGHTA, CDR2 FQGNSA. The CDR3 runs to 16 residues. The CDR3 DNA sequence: TGTGCCAGCACCAAATGGGGGGCAAGCTCCTACAATGAGCAGTTCTTC. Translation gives CASTKWGASSYNEQFF.

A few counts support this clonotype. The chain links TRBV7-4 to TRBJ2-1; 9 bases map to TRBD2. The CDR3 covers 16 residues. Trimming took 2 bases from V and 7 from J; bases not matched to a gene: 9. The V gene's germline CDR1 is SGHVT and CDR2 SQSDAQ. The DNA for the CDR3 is TGTGCCAGCAGCTTACCAATAGCGGGAGTTCATAATGAGCAGTTCTTC. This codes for CASSLPIAGVHNEQFF.

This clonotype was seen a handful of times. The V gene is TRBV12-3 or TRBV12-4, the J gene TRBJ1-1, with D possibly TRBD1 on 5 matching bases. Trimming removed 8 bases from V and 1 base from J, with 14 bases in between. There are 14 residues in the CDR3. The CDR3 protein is CASVPSGTNTEAFF. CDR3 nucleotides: TGTGCCAGCGTCCCATCGGGGACGAACACTGAAGCTTTCTTT.

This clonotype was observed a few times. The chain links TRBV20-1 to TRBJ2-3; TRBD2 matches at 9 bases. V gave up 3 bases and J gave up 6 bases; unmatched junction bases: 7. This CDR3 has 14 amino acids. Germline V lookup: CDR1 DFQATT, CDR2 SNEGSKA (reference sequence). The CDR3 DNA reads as TGCAGTGCTAGGACTAGCGGTTCGGGGGATACGCAGTATTTT. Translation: CSARTSGSGDTQYF.

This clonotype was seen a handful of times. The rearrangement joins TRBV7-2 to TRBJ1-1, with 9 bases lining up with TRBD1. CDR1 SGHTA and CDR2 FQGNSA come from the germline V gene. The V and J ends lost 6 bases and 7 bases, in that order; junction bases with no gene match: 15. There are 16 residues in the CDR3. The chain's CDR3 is CASRFWDRETIFEAFF. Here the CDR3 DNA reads TGTGCCAGCAGGTTTTGGGACAGGGAAACTATCTTTGAAGCTTTCTTT.

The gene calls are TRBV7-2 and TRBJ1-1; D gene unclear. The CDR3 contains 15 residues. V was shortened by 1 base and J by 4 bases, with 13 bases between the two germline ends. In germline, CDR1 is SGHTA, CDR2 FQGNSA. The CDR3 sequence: CASSLVSGDRTEAFF. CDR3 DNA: TGTGCCAGCAGCTTAGTGTCAGGAGACCGCACTGAAGCTTTCTTT.

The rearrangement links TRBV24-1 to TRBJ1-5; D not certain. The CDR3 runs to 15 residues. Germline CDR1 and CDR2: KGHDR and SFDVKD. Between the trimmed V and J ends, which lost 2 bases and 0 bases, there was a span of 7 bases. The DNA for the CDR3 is TGTGCCACCAGTGATTCAGATTATAGCAATCAGCCCCAGCATTTT. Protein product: CATSDSDYSNQPQHF.

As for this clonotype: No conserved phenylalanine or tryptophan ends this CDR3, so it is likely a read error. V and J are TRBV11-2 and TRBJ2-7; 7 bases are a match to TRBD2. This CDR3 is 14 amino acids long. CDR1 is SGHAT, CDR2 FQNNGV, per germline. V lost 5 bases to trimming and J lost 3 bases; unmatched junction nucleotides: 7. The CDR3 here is CASSPSGGFYEQYL. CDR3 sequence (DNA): TGTGCCAGCAGCCCGTCGGGGGGATTCTACGAGCAGTACTTA.

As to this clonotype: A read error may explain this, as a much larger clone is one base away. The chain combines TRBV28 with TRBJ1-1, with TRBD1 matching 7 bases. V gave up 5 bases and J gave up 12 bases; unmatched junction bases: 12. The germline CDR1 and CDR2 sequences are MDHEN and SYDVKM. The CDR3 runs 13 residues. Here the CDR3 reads CASSPNRGVETFF. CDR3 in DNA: TGTGCCAGCAGTCCGAACAGGGGAGTGGAGACTTTCTTT.

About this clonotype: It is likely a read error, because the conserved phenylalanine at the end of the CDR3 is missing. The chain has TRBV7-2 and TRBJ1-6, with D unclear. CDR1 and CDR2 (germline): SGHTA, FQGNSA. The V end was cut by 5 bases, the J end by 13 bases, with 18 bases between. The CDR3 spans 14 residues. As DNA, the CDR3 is TGTGCCAGCAGCACCGGGAGAGTCGCCTTCCCCCTCCACTTG. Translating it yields CASSTGRVAFPLHL.

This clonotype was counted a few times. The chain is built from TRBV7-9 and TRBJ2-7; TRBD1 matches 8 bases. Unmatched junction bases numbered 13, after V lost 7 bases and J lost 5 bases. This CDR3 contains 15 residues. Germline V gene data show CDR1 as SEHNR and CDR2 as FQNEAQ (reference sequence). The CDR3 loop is CASTRQGLGTDEQYF. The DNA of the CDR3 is TGTGCCAGCACCCGACAGGGGCTTGGGACCGACGAGCAGTACTTC.

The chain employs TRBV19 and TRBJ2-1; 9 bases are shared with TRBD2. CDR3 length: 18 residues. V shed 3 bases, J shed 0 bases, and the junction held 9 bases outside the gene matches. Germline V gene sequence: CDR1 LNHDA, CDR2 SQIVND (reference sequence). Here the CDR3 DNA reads TGTGCCAGTAGTATGTTGGCGGGAGGGCGACGCTCCTACAATGAGCAGTTCTTC. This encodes CASSMLAGGRRSYNEQFF.

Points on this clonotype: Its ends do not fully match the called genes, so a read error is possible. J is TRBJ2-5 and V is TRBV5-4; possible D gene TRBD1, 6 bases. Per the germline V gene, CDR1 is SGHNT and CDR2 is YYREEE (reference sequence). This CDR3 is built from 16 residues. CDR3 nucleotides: TGTGCCAGCAGCTTGTTTAGGGGGACGTACCAAGAGACCCTGTGCTTC. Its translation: CASSLFRGTYQETLCF.

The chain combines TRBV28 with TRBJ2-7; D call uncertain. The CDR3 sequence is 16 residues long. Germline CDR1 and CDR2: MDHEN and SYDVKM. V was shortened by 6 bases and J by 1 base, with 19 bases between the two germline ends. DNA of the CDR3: TGTGCCAGCAGCCCCACGGTAAGGGTTGGATCCTACGAGCAGTACTTC. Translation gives CASSPTVRVGSYEQYF.

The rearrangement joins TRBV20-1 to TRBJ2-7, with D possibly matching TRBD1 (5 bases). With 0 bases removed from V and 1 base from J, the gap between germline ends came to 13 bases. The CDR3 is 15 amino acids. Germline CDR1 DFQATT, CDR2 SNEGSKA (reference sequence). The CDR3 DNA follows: TGCAGTGCTAGAGATCCCCAGGGCTTGTCCTACGAGCAGTACTTC. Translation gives CSARDPQGLSYEQYF.

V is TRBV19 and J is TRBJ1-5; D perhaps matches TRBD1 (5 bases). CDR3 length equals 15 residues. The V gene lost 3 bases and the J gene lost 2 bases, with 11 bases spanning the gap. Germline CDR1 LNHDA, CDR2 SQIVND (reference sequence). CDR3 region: CASSIRGSGNQPQHF. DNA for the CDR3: TGTGCCAGTAGTATCCGGGGGTCAGGCAATCAGCCCCAGCATTTT.

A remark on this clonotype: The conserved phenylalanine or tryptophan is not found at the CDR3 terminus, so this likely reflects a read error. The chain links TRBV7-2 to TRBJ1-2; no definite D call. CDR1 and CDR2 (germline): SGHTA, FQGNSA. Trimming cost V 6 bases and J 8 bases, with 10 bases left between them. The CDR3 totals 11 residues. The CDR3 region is CASRSGVGYTC. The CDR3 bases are TGTGCCAGCAGGTCGGGAGTCGGCTACACCTGC.

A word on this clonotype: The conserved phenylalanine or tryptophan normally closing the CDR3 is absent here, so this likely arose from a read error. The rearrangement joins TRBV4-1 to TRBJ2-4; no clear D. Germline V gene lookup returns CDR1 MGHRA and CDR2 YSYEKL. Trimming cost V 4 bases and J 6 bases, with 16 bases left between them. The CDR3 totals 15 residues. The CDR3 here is CASSLQVPATNIQYL. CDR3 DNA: TGCGCCAGCAGCCTCCAGGTCCCGGCGACAAACATTCAGTACTTA.

CDR3 DNA: TGTGCCAGCAGTTTAGCGCAATCTGGGGCGAACACCGGGGAGCTGTTTTTT. This encodes CASSLAQSGANTGELFF. This chain links TRBV12-3 or TRBV12-4 with TRBJ2-2; D remains ambiguous. The V gene lost 0 bases and the J gene lost 0 bases, with 11 bases spanning the gap. This CDR3 spans 17 amino acids.

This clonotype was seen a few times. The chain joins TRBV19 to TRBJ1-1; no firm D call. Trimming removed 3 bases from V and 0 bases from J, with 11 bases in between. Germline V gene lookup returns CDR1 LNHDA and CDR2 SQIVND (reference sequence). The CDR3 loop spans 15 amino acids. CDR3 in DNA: TGTGCCAGTAGTATCTTGGACGGACTGAACACTGAAGCTTTCTTT. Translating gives CASSILDGLNTEAFF.

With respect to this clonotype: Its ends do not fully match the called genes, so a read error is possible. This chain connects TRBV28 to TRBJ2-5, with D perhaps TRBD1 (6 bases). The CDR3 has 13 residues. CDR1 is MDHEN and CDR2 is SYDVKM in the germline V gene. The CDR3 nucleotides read TGTGCCGGCAGTCCCGAGAGGGGGGAGACCCAGTACTTC. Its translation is CAGSPERGETQYF. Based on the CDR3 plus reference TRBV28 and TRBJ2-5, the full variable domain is DVKVTQSSRYLVKRTGEKVFLECVQDMDHENMFWYRQDPGLGLRLIYFSYDVKMKEKGDIPEGYSVSREKKERFSLILESASTNQTSMYLCAGSPERGETQYFGPGTRLLVL.

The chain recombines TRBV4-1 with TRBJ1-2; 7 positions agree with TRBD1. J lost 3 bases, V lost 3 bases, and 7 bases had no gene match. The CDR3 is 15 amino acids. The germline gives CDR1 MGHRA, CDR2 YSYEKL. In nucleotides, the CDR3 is TGCGCCAGCAGCCAGGACAGGCTCGAACACTATGGCTACACCTTC. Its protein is CASSQDRLEHYGYTF.

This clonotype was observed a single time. The CDR3, as DNA: TGTGCCAGCAGCTTCAGGACTAGCGGGGGAACTTACTCCTACAATGAGCAGTTCTTC. It translates to CASSFRTSGGTYSYNEQFF. J is TRBJ2-1 and V is TRBV12-3 or TRBV12-4; 13 bases fit TRBD2. CDR3 length equals 19 residues. V trimming: 6 bases; J trimming: 0 bases; junction bases outside the gene matches: 11.

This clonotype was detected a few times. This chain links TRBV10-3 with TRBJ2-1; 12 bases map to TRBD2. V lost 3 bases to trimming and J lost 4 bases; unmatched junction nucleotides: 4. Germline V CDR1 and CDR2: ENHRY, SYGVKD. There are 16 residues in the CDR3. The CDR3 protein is CAISELLAGGYNEQFF. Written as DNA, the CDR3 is TGTGCCATCAGTGAATTACTAGCGGGAGGTTACAATGAGCAGTTCTTC.

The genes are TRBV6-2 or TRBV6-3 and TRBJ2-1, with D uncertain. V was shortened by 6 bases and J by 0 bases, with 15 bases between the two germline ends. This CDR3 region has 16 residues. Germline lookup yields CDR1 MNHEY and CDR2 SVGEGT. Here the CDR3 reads CASSPGPLGSYNEQFF. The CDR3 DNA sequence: TGTGCCAGCAGCCCCGGGCCCTTGGGCTCCTACAATGAGCAGTTCTTC.

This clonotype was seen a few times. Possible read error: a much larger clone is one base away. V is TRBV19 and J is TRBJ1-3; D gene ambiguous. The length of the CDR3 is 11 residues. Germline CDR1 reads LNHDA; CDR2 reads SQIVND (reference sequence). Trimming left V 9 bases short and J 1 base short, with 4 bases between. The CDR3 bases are TGTGCCAGCCGTTCTGGAAACACCATATATTTT. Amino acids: CASRSGNTIYF.

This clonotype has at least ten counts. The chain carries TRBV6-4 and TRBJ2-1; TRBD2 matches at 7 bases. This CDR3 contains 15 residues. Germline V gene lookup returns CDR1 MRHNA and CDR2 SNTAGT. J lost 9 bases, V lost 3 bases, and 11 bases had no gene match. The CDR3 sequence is CASSDRAGDGGEQFF. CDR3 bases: TGTGCCAGCAGTGATAGGGCGGGGGATGGAGGTGAGCAGTTCTTC.